The entry below describes one TCR beta chain. This sample is part of a study of T cell repertoires in cytomegalovirus infection. Deletions cut 2 bases from V and 6 bases from J, with 8 bases between. The CDR3 spans 14 residues. Per the germline V gene, CDR1 is LGHNT and CDR2 is FRNRAP. Via MiXCR, TCRdb re-called the reads, giving one row per CDR3 protein. The sample has more than 500,000 distinct CDR3 sequences, about 17% seen once. The source of this sequence is a human donor in good health (CMV status not recorded). Some clones in this sample may be carry-over from other donors' samples. This sequence joins TRBV12-5 and TRBJ1-6, with unresolved D. The specimen was CD8+ T cells from PBMCs. The CDR3 protein is CASGLSGGNSPLHF. CDR3 bases: TGTGCTAGTGGTTTGTCAGGTGGTAATTCACCCCTCCACTTT.